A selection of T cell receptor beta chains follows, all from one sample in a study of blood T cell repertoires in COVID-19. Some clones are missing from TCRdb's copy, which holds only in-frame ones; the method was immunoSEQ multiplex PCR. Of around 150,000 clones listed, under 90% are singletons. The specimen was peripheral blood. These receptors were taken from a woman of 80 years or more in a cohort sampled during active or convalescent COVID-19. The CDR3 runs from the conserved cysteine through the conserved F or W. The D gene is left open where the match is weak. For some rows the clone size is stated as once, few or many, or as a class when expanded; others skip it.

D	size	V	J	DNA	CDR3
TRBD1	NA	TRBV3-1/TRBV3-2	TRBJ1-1	TGTGCCAGCAGCCAAATACAGGGGGCGCCTCCGGGTTTCTTT	CASSQIQGAPPGFF
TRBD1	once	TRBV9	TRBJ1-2	TGTGCCAGCAGCGCAGGACAGGGTCACTATGGCTACACCTTC	CASSAGQGHYGYTF
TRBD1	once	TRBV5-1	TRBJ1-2	TGCGCCAGCAGCTTGGGGACAGGTGGCTACACCTTC	CASSLGTGGYTF
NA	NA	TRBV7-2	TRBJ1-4	TGTGCCAGTAGGAAGGGGGGGCCTAGGGAAAAACTGTTTTTT	CASRKGGPREKLFF
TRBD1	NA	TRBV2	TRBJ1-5	TGTGCCAGCAGCCGACAGGGTTCATTGCCCCAGCATTTT	CASSRQGSLPQHF
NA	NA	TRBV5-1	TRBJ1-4	TGCGCCAGCAGCCTAGACAGGCCAAATGAAAAACTGTTTTTT	CASSLDRPNEKLFF
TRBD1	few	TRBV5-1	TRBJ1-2	TGCGCCAGCAGCCCAGGACAGGAGTATGGCTACACCTTC	CASSPGQEYGYTF
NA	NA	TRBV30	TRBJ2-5	TGTGCCTGGAGTGATTCGCCGAGACAAGAGACCCAGTACTTC	CAWSDSPRQETQYF
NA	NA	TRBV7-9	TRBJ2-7	TGTGCCAGCAGCTTAGTACAGGCTAACTCCTACGAGCAGTACTTC	CASSLVQANSYEQYF
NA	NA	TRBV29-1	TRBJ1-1	TGCAGCGTTGAGAGCGCATTGAACACTGAAGCTTTCTTT	CSVESALNTEAFF
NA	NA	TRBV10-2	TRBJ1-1	TGCGCCAGCAGTGAGAAACGGAGCGGGGATACTGAAGCTTTCTTT	CASSEKRSGDTEAFF
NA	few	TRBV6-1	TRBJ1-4	TGTGCCAGCAGTGAAGCGGGGCTCGGGGAAAAACTGTTTTTT	CASSEAGLGEKLFF
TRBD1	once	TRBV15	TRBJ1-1	TGTGCCACCAGCAGAGGGGACAGGGCGAACACTGAAGCTTTCTTT	CATSRGDRANTEAFF
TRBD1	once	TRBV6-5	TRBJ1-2	TGTGCCAGCAGTCAGGGGACAGAGAACTATGGCTACACCTTC	CASSQGTENYGYTF
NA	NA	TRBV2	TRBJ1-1	TGTGCCGCTACGGGAATAATTCAGGACACTGAAGCTTTCTTT	CAATGIIQDTEAFF
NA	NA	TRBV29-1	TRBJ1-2	TGCAGCGGGTACCGATTGGGGAGCTATGGCTACACCTTC	CSGYRLGSYGYTF
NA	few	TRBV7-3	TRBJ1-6	TGTGCCAGCAGCTTATCCCAAGGAGGTTCACCCCTCCACTTT	CASSLSQGGSPLHF
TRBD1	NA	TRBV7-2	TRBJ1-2	TGTGCCAGCAGCTTAGATCCAGGGGGCGATCGGTATGGCTACACCTTC	CASSLDPGGDRYGYTF
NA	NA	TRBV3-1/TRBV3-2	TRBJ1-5	TGTGCCAGCAGCCAGACGCCAGGGCATCCAGGTCATTTT	CASSQTPGHPGHF
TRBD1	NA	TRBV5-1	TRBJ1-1	TGCGCCAGCAGCATCCTGGGACAGGAGGGCACTGAAGCTTTCTTT	CASSILGQEGTEAFF
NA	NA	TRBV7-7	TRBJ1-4	TGTGCCAGCAGCTTATCGGGGGCAACTAATGAAAAACTGTTTTTT	CASSLSGATNEKLFF
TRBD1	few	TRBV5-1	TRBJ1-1	TGCGCCAGCAGCTTGTTGACAGGGGGTATGGGTGAAGCTTTCTTT	CASSLLTGGMGEAFF
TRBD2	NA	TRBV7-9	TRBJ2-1	TGTGCCAGCAGCTTTTTAGGACTAGCGGGGACGGTTGGTCGGGAGCAGTTCTTC	CASSFLGLAGTVGREQFF
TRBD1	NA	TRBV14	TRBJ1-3	TGTGCCAGCAGCGGGACAGGGACTGGAAACACCATATATTTT	CASSGTGTGNTIYF
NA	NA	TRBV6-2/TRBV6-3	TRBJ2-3	TGTGCCAGCAGTTCCATACTAGGGAACACAGATACGCAGTATTTT	CASSSILGNTDTQYF
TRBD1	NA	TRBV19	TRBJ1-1	TGTGCCAGTATAAAGCAACAGGGGGGTTACTCGAACACTGAAGCTTTCTTT	CASIKQQGGYSNTEAFF
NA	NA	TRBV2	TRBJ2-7	TGTGCCAGCAGAGGTAGCTCCGAGCAGTACTTC	CASRGSSEQYF
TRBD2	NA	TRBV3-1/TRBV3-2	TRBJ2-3	TGTGCCAGCAGCCCCCCCAGGCTAGCGGGGCTAGATACGCAGTATTTT	CASSPPRLAGLDTQYF
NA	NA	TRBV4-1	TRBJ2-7	TGCGCCAGCAGTCCCTTACCGGTTACCTACGAGCAGTACTTC	CASSPLPVTYEQYF
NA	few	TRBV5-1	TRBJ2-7	TGCGCCAGCAGCTTCCCAGGGAACTACGAGCAGTACTTC	CASSFPGNYEQYF
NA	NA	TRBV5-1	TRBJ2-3	TGCGCCAGCAGGACCGGGGCAGATACGCAGTATTTT	CASRTGADTQYF
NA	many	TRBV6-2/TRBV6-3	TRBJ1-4	TGTGCCAGCAGTTACGCGAACAATGAAAAACTGTTTTTT	CASSYANNEKLFF
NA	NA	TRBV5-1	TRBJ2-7	TGCGCCAGCAGCCTCAACCGGGGCTACGAGCAGTACTTC	CASSLNRGYEQYF
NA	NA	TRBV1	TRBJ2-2	TGCACCAGCAGCCAAGCCCGGCCAAGCGGGGGGGCCGGCGGGGAGCTGTTTTTT	CTSSQARPSGGAGGELFF
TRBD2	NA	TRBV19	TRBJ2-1	TGTGCCAGTAGTCTCGGGGGGGTGATCTACAATGAGCAGTTCTTC	CASSLGGVIYNEQFF
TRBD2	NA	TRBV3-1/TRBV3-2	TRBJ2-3	TGTGCCAGCAGCCGCGGACTAGCGGGGCCCACAGATACGCAGTATTTT	CASSRGLAGPTDTQYF
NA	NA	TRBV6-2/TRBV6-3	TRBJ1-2	TGTGCCAGCAGCTCCTCTCCCATCGGACACCTCTATGGCTACACCTTC	CASSSSPIGHLYGYTF
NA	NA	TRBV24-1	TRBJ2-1	TGTGCCACCAGTGATTATCAGGGGGGTACCTACAATGAGCAGTTCTTC	CATSDYQGGTYNEQFF
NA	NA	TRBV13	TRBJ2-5	TGTGCCAGCAGCTCATACGGGGTAGAGACCCAGTACTTC	CASSSYGVETQYF
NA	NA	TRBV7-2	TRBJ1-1	TGTGCCAGCAGCTTAGTTCTATACACTGAAGCTTTCTTT	CASSLVLYTEAFF
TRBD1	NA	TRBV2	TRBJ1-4	TGTGCCAGCAGTTCGGACAGGGATGAAAAACTGTTTTTT	CASSSDRDEKLFF
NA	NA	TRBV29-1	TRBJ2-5	TGCAGCGTTGAGTGGGGGCGGGAAGAGACCCAGTACTTC	CSVEWGREETQYF
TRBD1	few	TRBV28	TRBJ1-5	TGTGCCAGCAGTTTAGTCCCCGGGACAGGTAATCAGCCCCAGCATTTT	CASSLVPGTGNQPQHF
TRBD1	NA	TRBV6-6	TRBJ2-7	TGTGCCAGCAGGGGACAGGGCCCCTACGAGCAGTACTTC	CASRGQGPYEQYF
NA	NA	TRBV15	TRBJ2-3	TGTGCCACAATGGGACACCTTAGCACAGATACGCAGTATTTT	CATMGHLSTDTQYF
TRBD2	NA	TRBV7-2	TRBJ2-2	TGTGCCAGCAGGCCGGGACTAGTGGTGACCGGGGAGCTGTTTTTT	CASRPGLVVTGELFF
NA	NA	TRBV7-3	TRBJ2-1	TGTGCCAGCAGCTTAACCCCCCTTAATGAGCAGTTCTTC	CASSLTPLNEQFF
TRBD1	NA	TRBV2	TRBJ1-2	TGTGCCAGCAGTGAAGAGTGGGACAGGCGCTATGGCTACACCTTC	CASSEEWDRRYGYTF
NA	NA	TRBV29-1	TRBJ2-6	TGCAGCGTTGATAATACCTCGGGGAGCTCTGGGGCCAACGTCCTGACTTTC	CSVDNTSGSSGANVLTF
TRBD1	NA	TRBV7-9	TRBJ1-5	TGTGCCAGCAGCAGGGGGACAGAACCGAATCAGCCCCAGCATTTT	CASSRGTEPNQPQHF
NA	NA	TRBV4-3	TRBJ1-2	TGCGCCAGCAGCCAAGGACCCCTACAGGTCCCCTATGGCTACACCTTC	CASSQGPLQVPYGYTF
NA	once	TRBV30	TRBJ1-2	TGTGCCTGGAGTAGGGGAAACTATGGCTACACCTTC	CAWSRGNYGYTF
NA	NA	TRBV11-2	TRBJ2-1	TGTGCCAGCAGCTCTCAGCTAGGGGATGAGCAGTTCTTC	CASSSQLGDEQFF
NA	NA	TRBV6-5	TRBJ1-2	TGTGCCAGCAGCCGCGAGAGTATGAACTATGGCTACACCTTC	CASSRESMNYGYTF